This record covers a single T cell receptor beta chain. Its antigen is unknown. Base qualities were left out, and no much larger clone turns up one base away. The entry originates in a study of control samples from healthy donors and cancer patients (dated by TCRdb to about 2020). Inclusive of the bounding cysteine and phenylalanine, the CDR3 is 15 residues long. Only the CDR3 portion is preserved as DNA: 45 bases, with reading frame beginning at the first base. V drops 0 bases and J drops 1 base, leaving 9 bases in between. Sequences LNHNV (CDR1) and YYDKDF (CDR2) are obtained from the germline V gene (reference sequence). Preparation of the library involved the immunoSEQ multiplex PCR assay. TCRdb retrieved this table from immuneACCESS and kept in-frame rearrangements only. Not all clones are present; in checked studies, unresolved V genes account for under half, and no reason is known for the remainder. A total of 150,000 or so clones appear in this sample, 90% to 95% of them only once. The ten largest clonotypes hold roughly 13% of the sample.

The specimen was blood. This chain is built from TRBV15 and TRBJ1-1; possibly the D gene is TRBD1, per 5 matching bases. The receptor comes from a man aged 40-55 years in good health. The CDR3 protein sequence reads: CATSRDVRENTEAFF. The nucleotide sequence reads as follows: TGTGCCACCAGCAGAGACGTCAGGGAGAACACTGAAGCTTTCTTT.